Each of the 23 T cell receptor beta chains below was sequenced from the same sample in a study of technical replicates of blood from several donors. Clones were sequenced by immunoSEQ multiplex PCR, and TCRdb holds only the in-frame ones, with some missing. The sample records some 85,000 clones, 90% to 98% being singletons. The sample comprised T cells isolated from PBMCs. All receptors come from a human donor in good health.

The CDR3 DNA follows: TGTGCCTGCATCCATATTAGACACCACACTGAAGCTTTCTTT. It encodes CACIHIRHHTEAFF. V gene TRBV30 combines with J gene TRBJ1-1; no definite D call. The CDR3 spans 14 residues. From germline, CDR1 is GTSNPN and CDR2 SVGIG (reference sequence). V was shortened by 6 bases and J by 3 bases, with 17 bases between the two germline ends.

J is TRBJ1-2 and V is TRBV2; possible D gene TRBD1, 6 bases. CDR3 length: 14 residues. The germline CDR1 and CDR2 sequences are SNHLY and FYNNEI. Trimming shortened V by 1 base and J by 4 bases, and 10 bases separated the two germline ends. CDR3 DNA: TGTGCCAGCAGTGAAGGGCAGGGGAGCTATGGCTACACCTTC. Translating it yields CASSEGQGSYGYTF.

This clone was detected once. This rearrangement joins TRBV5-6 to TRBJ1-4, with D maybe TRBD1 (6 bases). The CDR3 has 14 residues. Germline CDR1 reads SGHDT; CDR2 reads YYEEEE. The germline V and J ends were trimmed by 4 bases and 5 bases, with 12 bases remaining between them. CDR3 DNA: TGTGCCAGCAGCCCAGGGGTTGAAAATGAAAAACTGTTTTTT. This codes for CASSPGVENEKLFF.

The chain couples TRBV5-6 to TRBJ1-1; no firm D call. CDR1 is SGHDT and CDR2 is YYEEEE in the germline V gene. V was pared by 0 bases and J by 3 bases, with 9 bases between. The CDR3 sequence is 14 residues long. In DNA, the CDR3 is TGTGCCAGCAGCTTGGGCGCGTTATACACTGAAGCTTTCTTT. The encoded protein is CASSLGALYTEAFF.

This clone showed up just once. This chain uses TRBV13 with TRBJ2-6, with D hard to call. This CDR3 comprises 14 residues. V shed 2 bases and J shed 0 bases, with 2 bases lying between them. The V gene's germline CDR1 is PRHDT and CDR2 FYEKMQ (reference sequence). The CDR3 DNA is TGTGCCAGCAGCTTATACTCTGGGGCCAACGTCCTGACTTTC. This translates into CASSLYSGANVLTF.

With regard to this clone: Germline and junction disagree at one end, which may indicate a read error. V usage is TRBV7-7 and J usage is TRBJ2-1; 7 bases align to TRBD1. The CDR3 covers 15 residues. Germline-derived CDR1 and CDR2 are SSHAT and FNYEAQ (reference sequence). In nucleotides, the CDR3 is TGTGCTAGCAGCTTAGCCGGGACAGCATACAATGAGCAGTTCTTC. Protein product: CASSLAGTAYNEQFF.

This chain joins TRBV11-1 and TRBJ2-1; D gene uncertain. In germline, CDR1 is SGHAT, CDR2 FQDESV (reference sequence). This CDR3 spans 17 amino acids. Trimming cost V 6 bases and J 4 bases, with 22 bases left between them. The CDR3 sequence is CASRRSTDTKSYNEQFF. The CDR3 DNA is TGTGCCAGCAGACGTTCTACAGACACCAAGAGTTACAATGAGCAGTTCTTC. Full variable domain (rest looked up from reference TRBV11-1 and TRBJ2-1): EAEVAQSPRYKITEKSQAVAFWCDPISGHATLYWYRQILGQGPELLVQFQDESVVDDSQLPKDRFSAERLKGVDSTLKIQPAELGDSAMYLCASRRSTDTKSYNEQFFGPGTRLTVL.

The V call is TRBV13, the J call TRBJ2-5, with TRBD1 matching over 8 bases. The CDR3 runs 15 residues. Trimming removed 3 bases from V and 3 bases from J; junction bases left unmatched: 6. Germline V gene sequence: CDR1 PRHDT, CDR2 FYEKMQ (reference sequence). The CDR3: CASSFGQGYEETQYF. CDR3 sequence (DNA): TGTGCCAGCAGCTTCGGACAGGGATATGAAGAGACCCAGTACTTC.

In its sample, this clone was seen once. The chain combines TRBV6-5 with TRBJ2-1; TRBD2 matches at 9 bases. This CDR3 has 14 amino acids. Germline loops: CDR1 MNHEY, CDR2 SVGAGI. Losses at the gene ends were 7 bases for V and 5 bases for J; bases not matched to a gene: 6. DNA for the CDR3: TGTGCCAGCAATTGGCGGGAGGGTGACAATGAGCAGTTCTTC. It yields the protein CASNWREGDNEQFF.

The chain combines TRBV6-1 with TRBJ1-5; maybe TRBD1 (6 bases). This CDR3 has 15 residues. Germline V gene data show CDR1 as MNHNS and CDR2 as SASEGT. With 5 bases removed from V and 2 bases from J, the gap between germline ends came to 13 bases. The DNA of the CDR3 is TGTGCCAGCAGTCCAGAGGCAGGGGGCAATCAGCCCCAGCATTTT. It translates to CASSPEAGGNQPQHF.

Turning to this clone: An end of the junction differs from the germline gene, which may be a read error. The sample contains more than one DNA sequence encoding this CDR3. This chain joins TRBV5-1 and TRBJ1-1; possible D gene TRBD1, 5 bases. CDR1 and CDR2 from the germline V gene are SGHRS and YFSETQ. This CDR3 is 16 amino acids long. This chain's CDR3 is CASSPLRDPVDTEAFF. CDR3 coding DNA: TGTGCCAGCAGCCCACTCAGGGATCCTGTGGACACTGAAGCTTTCTTT. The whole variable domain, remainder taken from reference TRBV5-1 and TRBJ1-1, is KAGVTQTPRYLIKTRGQQVTLSCSPISGHRSVSWYQQTPGQGLQFLFEYFSETQRNKGNFPGRFSGRQFSNSRSEMNVSTLELGDSALYLCASSPLRDPVDTEAFFGQGTRLTVV.

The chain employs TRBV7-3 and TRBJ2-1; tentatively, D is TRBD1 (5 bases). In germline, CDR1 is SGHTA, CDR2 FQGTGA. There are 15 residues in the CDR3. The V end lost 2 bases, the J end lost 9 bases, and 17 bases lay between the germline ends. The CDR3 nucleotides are TGTGCCAGCAGCTTAGTTGGAAGGGGCAGAATTGAGCAGTTCTTC. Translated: CASSLVGRGRIEQFF. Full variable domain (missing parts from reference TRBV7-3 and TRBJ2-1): GAGVSQTPSNKVTEKGKYVELRCDPISGHTALYWYRQSLGQGPEFLIYFQGTGAADDSGLPNDRFFAVRPEGSVSTLKIQRTERGDSAVYLCASSLVGRGRIEQFFGPGTRLTVL.

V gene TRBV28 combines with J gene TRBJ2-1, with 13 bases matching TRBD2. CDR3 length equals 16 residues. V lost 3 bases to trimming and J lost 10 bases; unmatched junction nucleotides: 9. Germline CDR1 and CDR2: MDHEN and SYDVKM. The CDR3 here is CASSLAGTSGMSEQFF. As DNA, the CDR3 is TGTGCCAGCAGTTTGGCCGGGACTAGCGGGATGAGCGAGCAGTTCTTC.

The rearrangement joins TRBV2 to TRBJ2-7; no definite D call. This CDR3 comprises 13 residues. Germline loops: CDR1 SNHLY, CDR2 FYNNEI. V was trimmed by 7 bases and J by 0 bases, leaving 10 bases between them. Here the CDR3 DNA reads TGTGCCAGCACCAGGATGAGCTCCTACGAGCAGTACTTC. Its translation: CASTRMSSYEQYF.

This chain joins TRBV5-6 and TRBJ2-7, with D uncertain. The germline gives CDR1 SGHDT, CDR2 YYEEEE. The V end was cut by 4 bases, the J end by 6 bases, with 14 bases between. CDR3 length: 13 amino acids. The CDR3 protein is CASSLRSGSEQYF. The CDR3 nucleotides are TGTGCCAGCAGCCTAAGGTCAGGAAGCGAGCAGTACTTC.

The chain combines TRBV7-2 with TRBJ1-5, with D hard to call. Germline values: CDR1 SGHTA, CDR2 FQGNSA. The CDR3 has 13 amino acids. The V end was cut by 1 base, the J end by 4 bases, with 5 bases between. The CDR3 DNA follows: TGTGCCAGCAGCTTAGACATTAATCAGCCCCAGCATTTT. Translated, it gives CASSLDINQPQHF.

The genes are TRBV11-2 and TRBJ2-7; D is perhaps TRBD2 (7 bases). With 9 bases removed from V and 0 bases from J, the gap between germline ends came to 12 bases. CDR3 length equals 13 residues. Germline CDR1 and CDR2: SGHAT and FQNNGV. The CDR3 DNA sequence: TGTGCCAGTGGGGGGGCTTACTCCTACGAGCAGTACTTC. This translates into CASGGAYSYEQYF.

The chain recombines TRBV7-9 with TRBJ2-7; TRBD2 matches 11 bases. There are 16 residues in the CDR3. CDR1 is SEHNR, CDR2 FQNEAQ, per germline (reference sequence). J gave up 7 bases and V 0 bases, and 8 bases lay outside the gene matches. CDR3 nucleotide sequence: TGTGCCAGCAGCTTAGCGCAAGCGGCTAGCGGGAGGGAGCAGTACTTC. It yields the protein CASSLAQAASGREQYF. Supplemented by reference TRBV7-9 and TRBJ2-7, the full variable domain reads DTGVSQNPRHKITKRGQNVTFRCDPISEHNRLYWYRQTLGQGPEFLTYFQNEAQLEKSRLLSDRFSAERPKGSFSTLEIQRTEQGDSAMYLCASSLAQAASGREQYFGPGTRLTVT.

DNA for the CDR3: TGTGCCAGCAGAATACAGGGTTTTAGCAATCAGCCCCAGCATTTT. Its translation: CASRIQGFSNQPQHF. This chain links TRBV2 with TRBJ1-5; D possibly corresponds to TRBD1 (6 bases). Germline-derived CDR1 and CDR2 are SNHLY and FYNNEI. V shed 6 bases and J shed 0 bases, with 12 bases lying between them. There are 15 residues in the CDR3. Full variable domain (missing parts from reference TRBV2 and TRBJ1-5): EPEVTQTPSHQVTQMGQEVILRCVPISNHLYFYWYRQILGQKVEFLVSFYNNEISEKSEIFDDQFSVERPDGSNFTLKIRSTKLEDSAMYFCASRIQGFSNQPQHFGDGTRLSIL.

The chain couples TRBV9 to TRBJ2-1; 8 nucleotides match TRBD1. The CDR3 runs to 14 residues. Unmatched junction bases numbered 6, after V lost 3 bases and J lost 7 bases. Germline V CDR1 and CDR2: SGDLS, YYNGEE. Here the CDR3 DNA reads TGTGCCAGCAGCGAATGGACAGGGAGTAATGAGCAGTTCTTC. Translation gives CASSEWTGSNEQFF. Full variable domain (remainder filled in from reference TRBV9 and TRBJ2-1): DSGVTQTPKHLITATGQRVTLRCSPRSGDLSVYWYQQSLDQGLQFLIQYYNGEERAKGNILERFSAQQFPDLHSELNLSSLELGDSALYFCASSEWTGSNEQFFGPGTRLTVL.

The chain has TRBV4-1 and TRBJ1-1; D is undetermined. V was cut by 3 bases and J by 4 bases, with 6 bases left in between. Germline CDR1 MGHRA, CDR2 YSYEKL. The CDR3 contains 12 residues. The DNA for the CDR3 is TGCGCCAGCAGCCACGGTACCACTGAAGCTTTCTTT. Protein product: CASSHGTTEAFF.

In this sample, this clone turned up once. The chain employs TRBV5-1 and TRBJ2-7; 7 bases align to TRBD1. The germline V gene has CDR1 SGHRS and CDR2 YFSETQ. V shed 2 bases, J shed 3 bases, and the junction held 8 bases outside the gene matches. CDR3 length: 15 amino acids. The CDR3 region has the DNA TGCGCCAGCAGCTTCGTAGAGACAGGGAGCTACGAGCAGTACTTC. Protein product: CASSFVETGSYEQYF.

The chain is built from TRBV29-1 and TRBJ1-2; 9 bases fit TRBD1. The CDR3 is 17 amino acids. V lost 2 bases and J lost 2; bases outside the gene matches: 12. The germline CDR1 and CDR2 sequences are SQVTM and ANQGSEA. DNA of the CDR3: TGCAGCGTTGAAAGGATAGGGACAGGGCCCGAGAACTATGGCTACACCTTC. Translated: CSVERIGTGPENYGYTF.